The entry that follows covers one T cell receptor (beta chain) sequence. This record belongs to a study of radiotherapy plus CTLA-4 blockade in lung cancer. The data were produced by immunoSEQ multiplex PCR, yet TCRdb's version contains in-frame clones alone and is incomplete. The repertoire has about 38,000 clones, over 65% of them found once; the top ten carry around 9%. Germline V gives CDR1 SGHAT, CDR2 FQNNGV. Trimming left V 2 bases short and J 8 bases short, with 15 bases between. The CDR3 totals 14 residues. The chain carries TRBV11-2 and TRBJ1-1; tentative D call: TRBD1 (5 bases). The sequences come from peripheral blood, collected from a patient treated with radiotherapy plus ipilimumab. This clonotype was obtained from a human donor with non-small cell lung cancer who had stable disease on radiotherapy plus ipilimumab. For the CDR3, the DNA is TGTGCCAGCAGCTTAATGGAGCAGGGCCCAGAAGCTTTCTTT. This translates into CASSLMEQGPEAFF.